This TCR beta chain was profiled in a study of identical twins. Germline V CDR1 and CDR2: PRHDT, FYEKMQ (reference sequence). V lost 5 bases, J lost 2 bases, and 4 bases stayed unmatched. The CDR3 totals 15 residues. This clonotype was observed a handful of times. No antigen is known for it. Study-wide findings and caveats: Researchers reported excess low generation probability among twin-shared out-of-frame alpha sequences. Cord blood beta clonotypes that were abundant carried fewer insertions, and memory repertoires showed no such trend.

One entry per CDR3 protein, called by TCRdb with MiXCR from the 5' RACE reads. The sample lists approximately 300,000 distinct CDR3 sequences; roughly 9.8% were seen once. This same sample was also taken into another study, of yellow fever vaccine responses in identical twins.

The chain has TRBV13 and TRBJ2-7; 12 bases fit TRBD2. The clonotype originates from a woman aged 18-35 years in good health. The sample was CD8+ T cells sorted from blood. This CDR3 reads CASSIPSGGAYEQYF. CDR3 bases: TGTGCCAGCAGCATACCTAGCGGGGGGGCCTACGAGCAGTACTTC.